The 31 T cell receptor beta chains presented below share a single source sample, sequenced in a study of CD8+CD57+ T cells in acquired aplastic anemia. Genomic DNA templated the TCR beta VDJ and CDR3 profiling. One entry per CDR3 protein results from TCRdb running MiXCR on the reads. The data hold some 150,000 distinct CDR3 sequences, with less than 60% observed a single time. Those patients picked for sequencing had displayed CD8+CD57+ cell expansion on flow cytometry. The sequencing sample was made of sorted CD4+, CD8+, or CD8+CD57+ T cells (not recorded which) from PBMCs. These receptors were obtained from a human donor with aplastic anemia.

V usage is TRBV19 and J usage is TRBJ2-3; D is uncertain. This CDR3 is built from 13 residues. V was cut by 6 bases and J by 1 base, with 8 bases left in between. Germline V gene lookup returns CDR1 LNHDA and CDR2 SQIVND (reference sequence). The CDR3 sequence is CASRRSGTDTQYF. The DNA for the CDR3 is TGTGCCAGTAGGCGTTCTGGCACAGATACGCAGTATTTT.

This sequence joins TRBV25-1 and TRBJ1-1, with D maybe TRBD1 (5 bases). Between the trimmed V and J ends, which lost 3 bases and 5 bases, there was a span of 10 bases. The CDR3 is 13 residues long. The germline gives CDR1 MGHDK, CDR2 SYGVNS. This CDR3 reads CASSEAGRTEAFF. The CDR3 DNA reads as TGTGCCAGCAGTGAGGCAGGGAGGACTGAAGCTTTCTTT.

On this clonotype itself: It is likely a read error, because the conserved phenylalanine at the end of the CDR3 is missing. J is TRBJ2-5 and V is TRBV7-9; possibly TRBD1 or TRBD2 for D (6 bases each). The germline V gene has CDR1 SEHNR and CDR2 FQNEAQ (reference sequence). This CDR3 has 12 amino acids. V dropped 7 bases and J dropped 7 bases, with 13 bases sitting between them. The CDR3 is CASKEGGGTQYY. The CDR3 nucleotides read TGTGCCAGCAAGGAGGGGGGAGGGACCCAGTACTAC.

V usage is TRBV19 and J usage is TRBJ2-2, with D perhaps matching TRBD1 (5 bases). Germline V gives CDR1 LNHDA, CDR2 SQIVND (reference sequence). Trimming cost V 4 bases and J 8 bases, with 11 bases left between them. The CDR3 covers 13 residues. This chain's CDR3 is CASSTDSVGELFF. In nucleotides, the CDR3 is TGTGCCAGTAGTACCGACAGTGTTGGGGAGCTGTTTTTT.

The chain uses TRBV9 and TRBJ1-6, with D possibly TRBD1 on 6 matching bases. The germline gives CDR1 SGDLS, CDR2 YYNGEE. The V end was cut by 0 bases, the J end by 9 bases, with 13 bases between. CDR3 size: 15 residues. Here the CDR3 reads CASSVDKGGGSPLHF. CDR3 nucleotide sequence: TGTGCCAGCAGCGTAGATAAGGGGGGGGGTTCACCCCTCCACTTT.

This clonotype was seen ten or more times. The chain recombines TRBV20-1 with TRBJ2-7, with 9 bases lining up with TRBD1. The CDR3 runs 15 residues. The germline V gene has CDR1 DFQATT and CDR2 SNEGSKA (reference sequence). V trimming: 0 bases; J trimming: 7 bases; junction bases outside the gene matches: 10. The CDR3 bases are TGCAGTGCTAGAGACCTACAGGGGGCAGTGGGTGAGCAGTACTTC. Its protein product is CSARDLQGAVGEQYF.

The chain carries TRBV7-6 and TRBJ2-7, with 10 bases that match TRBD1. The CDR3 covers 14 residues. Germline CDR1 reads SGHVS; CDR2 reads FNYEAQ. The V segment lost 5 bases and the J segment 5 bases; nucleotides outside the gene matches: 6. The CDR3 DNA reads TGTGCCAGCAGCGGGACAGGGGTTGGGAACGAGCAGTACTTC. This translates into CASSGTGVGNEQYF.

This clonotype appeared many times. V is TRBV9 and J is TRBJ2-7, with D perhaps given as TRBD1 or TRBD2 (5 bases each). Trimming took off 2 bases at V and 2 bases at J, with 11 bases between the two ends. Germline CDR1 and CDR2: SGDLS and YYNGEE. This CDR3 is 14 amino acids long. This chain's CDR3 is CASSVGEGPYEQYF. The CDR3 DNA reads TGTGCCAGCAGCGTCGGAGAGGGACCCTACGAGCAGTACTTC.

V usage is TRBV19 and J usage is TRBJ1-2; 8 bases align to TRBD1. V dropped 3 bases and J dropped 4; count of bases not matched to a gene: 4. CDR3 size: 14 residues. Germline-derived CDR1 and CDR2 are LNHDA and SQIVND (reference sequence). The CDR3 spells CASSILDRAYGYTF. The CDR3 DNA follows: TGTGCCAGTAGTATCCTGGACAGGGCCTATGGCTACACCTTC.

The rearrangement joins TRBV4-3 to TRBJ2-7; 12 bases are a match to TRBD2. Trimming removed 0 bases from V and 4 bases from J; junction bases left unmatched: 4. This CDR3 comprises 16 residues. The germline CDR1 and CDR2 sequences are LGHNA and YSLEER. CDR3 coding DNA: TGCGCCAGCAGCCAAGATTCCACTAGCGGGGGGTACGAGCAGTACTTC. Translated: CASSQDSTSGGYEQYF.

This clonotype came up a few times. Since a much larger clone is just one base distant, this may be a read error. The V and J genes are TRBV6-1 and TRBJ2-7; 11 bases fit TRBD2. The CDR3 loop spans 16 amino acids. Germline values: CDR1 MNHNS, CDR2 SASEGT. In nucleotides, the CDR3 is TGTGCCAGCAGTGAAGACTCGGCTAGCGGGGGGTACGATCAGTACTTC. Translating it yields CASSEDSASGGYDQYF.

The V gene is TRBV25-1, the J gene TRBJ1-1; a weak D match, TRBD1 (6 bases). The V gene's germline CDR1 is MGHDK and CDR2 SYGVNS. With 6 bases removed from V and 5 bases from J, the gap between germline ends came to 10 bases. The CDR3 has 12 residues. CDR3 sequence (DNA): TGTGCCAGCAGGGACAGCTGGACTGAAGCTTTCTTT. Translated: CASRDSWTEAFF.

This clonotype was counted many times. The rearrangement links TRBV5-6 to TRBJ1-5, with 9 positions matching TRBD1. V lost 3 bases, J lost 6 bases, and 4 bases stayed unmatched. CDR1 SGHDT and CDR2 YYEEEE come from the germline V gene. There are 14 residues in the CDR3. The CDR3 DNA reads as TGTGCCAGCAGCTCAGGGACAGGGAGTCAGCCCCAGCATTTT. Protein sequence: CASSSGTGSQPQHF.

This chain links TRBV5-1 with TRBJ2-4, with 7 bases aligning to TRBD1. The germline gives CDR1 SGHRS, CDR2 YFSETQ. V dropped 0 bases and J dropped 6; count of bases not matched to a gene: 6. The CDR3 length is 15 residues. CDR3 nucleotides: TGCGCCAGCAGCTTGGAAGGGACAGCCCTAAACATTCAGTACTTC. It translates to CASSLEGTALNIQYF.

The chain combines TRBV19 with TRBJ1-1; possibly TRBD1 for D (6 bases). The CDR3 spans 15 residues. The germline V gene has CDR1 LNHDA and CDR2 SQIVND (reference sequence). Trimming took 8 bases from V and 6 from J, leaving 22 bases between them. The chain's CDR3 is CASYWGQGLGAEAFF. CDR3 DNA: TGTGCCAGTTATTGGGGGCAGGGTTTGGGCGCTGAAGCTTTCTTT.

The genes are TRBV5-4 and TRBJ2-5, with 13 bases that match TRBD2. Germline assignment: CDR1 SGHNT and CDR2 YYREEE (reference sequence). CDR3 length equals 16 residues. V lost 4 bases to trimming and J lost 2 bases; unmatched junction nucleotides: 5. The CDR3 DNA reads as TGTGCCAGCAGCCGAGGGACTAGCGGGAATCAAGAGACCCAGTACTTC. Translation gives CASSRGTSGNQETQYF.

In the case of this clonotype: A much larger clonotype is one base distant, so this may be a read error. The chain joins TRBV7-9 to TRBJ2-7; D is ambiguous. The V gene's germline CDR1 is SEHNR and CDR2 FQNEAQ (reference sequence). This CDR3 is 14 amino acids long. The CDR3 coding sequence is TGTGTCAGCAGCTTACACCAGGACCCTACGGAGCAGTACTTC. Protein product: CVSSLHQDPTEQYF.

In its sample, this clonotype was seen a few times. The V and J genes are TRBV6-2 or TRBV6-3 and TRBJ2-3, with 8 bases aligning to TRBD2. The V gene end was trimmed by 2 bases and the J gene end by 4 bases; junction bases not matched to a gene: 17. This CDR3 has 19 amino acids. The V gene's germline CDR1 is MNHEY and CDR2 SVGEGT. The CDR3 DNA reads TGTGCCAGCAGTTACGGGTTTCCCGGGTTAGCGGGGCTGGCAGATACGCAGTATTTT. Its translation is CASSYGFPGLAGLADTQYF.

This clonotype was seen many times. V usage is TRBV19 and J usage is TRBJ1-4, with no clear D. Trimming stripped 7 bases from V and 8 bases from J, with 17 bases between. CDR3 size: 14 residues. Germline CDR1 is LNHDA and CDR2 is SQIVND (reference sequence). As DNA, the CDR3 is TGTGCCAGTACCCCCACGGGGATGAACGAAAAACTGTTTTTT. Its protein product is CASTPTGMNEKLFF.

The V call is TRBV10-3, the J call TRBJ1-1, with D perhaps matching TRBD1 (6 bases). V was cut by 6 bases and J by 3 bases, with 17 bases left in between. The V gene's germline CDR1 is ENHRY and CDR2 SYGVKD. CDR3 length: 15 residues. The CDR3 region has the DNA TGTGCCATCAGCGCCCGGGCAGGGGAGGACACTGAAGCTTTCTTT. Amino acids: CAISARAGEDTEAFF.

The chain employs TRBV29-1 and TRBJ2-5; no firm D call. Germline CDR1 reads SQVTM; CDR2 reads ANQGSEA. The length of the CDR3 is 10 residues. The V and J ends lost 5 bases and 5 bases respectively, with 6 bases between them. The CDR3 DNA follows: TGCAGCGTTCTCCGGGAGACCCAGTACTTC. Amino acid sequence: CSVLRETQYF.

The chain combines TRBV15 with TRBJ2-1; 8 bases fit TRBD2. Germline loops: CDR1 LNHNV, CDR2 YYDKDF (reference sequence). CDR3 length equals 15 residues. The trim removed 7 bases at V and 0 bases at J, leaving 5 bases unmatched. In nucleotides, the CDR3 is TGTGCCACCAAGGCGGGGGGACACTCCTACAATGAGCAGTTCTTC. It yields the protein CATKAGGHSYNEQFF.

V usage is TRBV7-9 and J usage is TRBJ2-7, with 9 bases that match TRBD1. V lost 5 bases to trimming and J lost 7 bases; unmatched junction nucleotides: 12. There are 15 residues in the CDR3. Germline-derived CDR1 and CDR2 are SEHNR and FQNEAQ (reference sequence). Here the CDR3 DNA reads TGTGCCAGCAGCGCGCCGGGACAGGGTACGGGGGAGCAGTACTTC. It codes for CASSAPGQGTGEQYF.

J is TRBJ1-5 and V is TRBV7-2, with 8 bases fitting TRBD1. Trimming at V came to 2 bases and at J to 2 bases, leaving 2 bases not matched to a gene. Per germline, CDR1 SGHTA and CDR2 FQGNSA. The CDR3 has 15 residues. CDR3 sequence (DNA): TGTGCCAGCAGCTTACTACAGGGGGGCAATCAGCCCCAGCATTTT. Translating gives CASSLLQGGNQPQHF.

The chain joins TRBV7-9 to TRBJ2-5; 7 nucleotides match TRBD1. Germline trimming cut 2 bases from V and 1 base from J; bases unmatched to any gene: 7. Germline V gene data show CDR1 as SEHNR and CDR2 as FQNEAQ (reference sequence). The CDR3 is 16 residues long. The CDR3 loop reads CASSLSRGRIQETQYF. CDR3 nucleotides: TGTGCCAGCAGCTTATCGAGGGGGCGGATCCAAGAGACCCAGTACTTC.

To note about this clonotype: Mismatch with germline at one junction end may stem from a read error. The DNA for the CDR3 is TGCGCCAGCAGTCTTGGGCTCATGGACAGCCTGGTTTTT. This codes for CASSLGLMDSLVF. The chain links TRBV4-3 to TRBJ2-2; D is perhaps TRBD1 (6 bases). Germline V gene lookup returns CDR1 LGHNA and CDR2 YSLEER. The CDR3 is 13 amino acids.

This chain links TRBV9 with TRBJ2-7; tentative D call: TRBD1 (6 bases). The CDR3 runs to 15 residues. Germline V gene lookup returns CDR1 SGDLS and CDR2 YYNGEE. The V gene lost 2 bases and the J gene lost 5 bases, with 17 bases spanning the gap. CDR3 region: CASSVGSGDSDEQYF. The CDR3 bases are TGTGCCAGCAGCGTTGGGTCAGGGGATTCGGACGAGCAGTACTTC.

This clonotype has a count of ten or more. The chain recombines TRBV5-1 with TRBJ2-1; 8 bases map to TRBD1. This CDR3 is 18 amino acids long. Looked up from germline, CDR1 is SGHRS and CDR2 is YFSETQ. The ends lost 0 bases at V and 2 bases at J; junction bases unmatched: 10. The CDR3 region has the DNA TGCGCCAGCAGCTTGGAAGCGGACAGGGTATGGACCTACAATGAGCAGTTCTTC. Translated: CASSLEADRVWTYNEQFF.

V gene TRBV10-3 combines with J gene TRBJ1-1; D call uncertain. Germline assignment: CDR1 ENHRY and CDR2 SYGVKD. This CDR3 is 17 amino acids long. Trimming removed 0 bases from V and 0 bases from J, with 14 bases in between. The CDR3: CAISESVVRRLNTEAFF. CDR3 nucleotide sequence: TGTGCCATCAGTGAGTCCGTGGTAAGGAGGTTGAACACTGAAGCTTTCTTT.

V is TRBV11-2 and J is TRBJ2-3, with D maybe TRBD2 (5 bases). Germline-derived CDR1 and CDR2 are SGHAT and FQNNGV. The CDR3 runs to 16 residues. Trimming removed 2 bases at V and 1 base at J, with 13 bases between. DNA of the CDR3: TGTGCCAGCAGCTTAAGGTTTGCTAGCCGCACAGATACGCAGTATTTT. Amino acid sequence: CASSLRFASRTDTQYF. The entire variable domain, with the rest obtained from reference TRBV11-2 and TRBJ2-3, is as follows: EAGVAQSPRYKIIEKRQSVAFWCNPISGHATLYWYQQILGQGPKLLIQFQNNGVVDDSQLPKDRFSAERLKGVDSTLKIQPAKLEDSAVYLCASSLRFASRTDTQYFGPGTRLTVL.

The sample holds many counts of this clonotype. The CDR3 DNA is TGTGCCAGCAGTTATAGCGGGGGCAACTACGAGCAGTACTTC. Residues: CASSYSGGNYEQYF. This sequence joins TRBV6-5 and TRBJ2-7, with 9 bases fitting TRBD2. The CDR3 totals 14 residues. The trim removed 3 bases at V and 3 bases at J, leaving 3 bases unmatched. Germline CDR1 MNHEY, CDR2 SVGAGI.